The sequence of this TCR beta chain was determined in a study of cytomegalovirus exposure and HLA in healthy donors. At the level of the study: Findings of an earlier analysis included some 120 million unique TCR beta sequences from about 180 million T cells. Study conclusions and caveats: Later, an analysis showed that TCR beta chains associated with HLA were more clonally expanded than others that were equally common. The study designated over 150 TCR beta chains cytomegalovirus-associated. Available immune exposure information was restricted to CMV serostatus only.

Concerning this clone: What it binds is unknown.

This CDR3 has 16 residues. Germline values: CDR1 SGHNT, CDR2 YYREEE (reference sequence). V was shortened by 0 bases and J by 2 bases, with 15 bases between the two germline ends. The PCR used 60 Vbeta and 13 Jbeta primers. Generated by immunoSEQ multiplex PCR, the TCRdb table keeps only in-frame clones and is missing some. The sample includes roughly 120,000 clones, approximately 80% of them seen just once. The sample was PBMCs. V and J are TRBV5-4 and TRBJ2-7, with a tentative D call TRBD2 (5 bases). This TCR derives from a man under 40 in good health and CMV-seropositive. This CDR3 reads CASSLASGVVPYEQYF. The DNA of the CDR3 is TGTGCCAGCAGCTTGGCGTCCGGGGTGGTCCCCTACGAGCAGTACTTC.